Shown below are 9 T cell receptor beta chains from a single sample sequenced in a study of T cells in localized non-small cell lung cancer. Clones were sequenced by immunoSEQ multiplex PCR, and TCRdb holds only the in-frame ones, with some missing. The sample contains fewer than 1,400 clones, about 20% of which appear only once. Sequencing was performed on normal lung tissue next to the tumor, taken before any cancer treatment. Receptors were obtained from a man between 40 and 70 years old with stage II lung adenocarcinoma.

This chain links TRBV5-1 with TRBJ2-3; D might be TRBD1 (5 bases). The CDR3 is 14 amino acids. Trimming removed 4 bases from V and 6 bases from J, with 15 bases in between. Germline V CDR1 and CDR2: SGHRS, YFSETQ. The CDR3 DNA sequence: TGCGCCAGCAGCGATAGAGCAGGGTTGGATACGCAGTATTTT. This encodes CASSDRAGLDTQYF.

This chain joins TRBV25-1 and TRBJ1-1, with TRBD1 matching 7 bases. J lost 11 bases, V lost 6 bases, and 9 bases had no gene match. Germline V gives CDR1 MGHDK, CDR2 SYGVNS. The CDR3 length is 12 residues. The CDR3 is CASRSTEGGAFF. The CDR3, as DNA: TGTGCCAGCAGATCAACTGAAGGGGGCGCTTTCTTT.

By proportion, this clone is medium-sized. The J gene is TRBJ2-3, the V gene TRBV11-3; 9 bases fit TRBD1. The CDR3 length is 17 residues. CDR1 is SGHNT and CDR2 is YENEEA in the germline V gene. The V segment lost 4 bases and the J segment 5 bases; nucleotides outside the gene matches: 13. The CDR3 loop is CASSSDLHRGLGDTQYF. The DNA for the CDR3 is TGTGCCAGCAGCTCCGATCTACACAGGGGGCTAGGAGATACGCAGTATTTT. Based on the CDR3 plus reference TRBV11-3 and TRBJ2-3, the full variable domain is EAGVVQSPRYKIIEKKQPVAFWCNPISGHNTLYWYLQNLGQGPELLIRYENEEAVDDSQLPKDRFSAERLKGVDSTLKIQPAELGDSAVYLCASSSDLHRGLGDTQYFGPGTRLTVL.

The chain links TRBV28 to TRBJ1-2, with D possibly being TRBD1 (5 bases). Trimming shortened V by 4 bases and J by 12 bases, and 21 bases separated the two germline ends. The CDR3 loop spans 14 amino acids. Germline V gene data show CDR1 as MDHEN and CDR2 as SYDVKM. Written as DNA, the CDR3 is TGTGCCAGCAGTTCCGTTGACCGGGACGCCCGTGACACCTTC. Amino acids: CASSSVDRDARDTF.

The chain carries TRBV18 and TRBJ2-7; 10 bases are a match to TRBD1. In germline, CDR1 is KGHSH, CDR2 LQKENI. The V segment lost 4 bases and the J segment 1 base; nucleotides outside the gene matches: 7. This CDR3 is 16 amino acids long. The CDR3 loop is CASSQTAGQGSYEQYF. The CDR3 coding sequence is TGTGCCAGCTCACAAACCGCGGGACAGGGGTCCTACGAGCAGTACTTC.

The gene calls are TRBV9 and TRBJ1-2; the D gene is possibly TRBD1 (5 bases). V lost 5 bases and J 8 bases, leaving 13 bases between the germline ends. CDR3 size: 12 residues. Looked up from germline, CDR1 is SGDLS and CDR2 is YYNGEE. CDR3 DNA: TGTGCCAGCAGTGCCTGGGGGGAGGGCTACACCTTC. Its protein is CASSAWGEGYTF.

By frequency in the sample, this clone is medium-sized. This sequence joins TRBV11-3 and TRBJ2-7, with D uncertain. V lost 3 bases to trimming and J lost 3 bases, with 12 bases between them. Germline assignment: CDR1 SGHNT and CDR2 YENEEA. The CDR3 covers 14 residues. CDR3 bases: TGTGCCAGCAGCTTGGGTAGCTGGGTCTACGAGCAGTACTTC. It yields the protein CASSLGSWVYEQYF.

This clone showed up just a few times. CDR3 sequence reads: CASSPRTVVGDTEAFF. In DNA, the CDR3 is TGTGCCAGTAGTCCCAGGACAGTTGTGGGCGACACTGAAGCTTTCTTT. The genes are TRBV19 and TRBJ1-1; weak D call: TRBD1 (6 bases). Germline CDR1 is LNHDA and CDR2 is SQIVND (reference sequence). This CDR3 is built from 16 residues. V was clipped by 5 bases and J by 3 bases, with 19 bases between them.

The chain carries TRBV11-3 and TRBJ2-7, with TRBD2 matching 8 bases. The CDR3 contains 15 residues. The germline gives CDR1 SGHNT, CDR2 YENEEA. V shed 3 bases and J 0 bases; nucleotides not matched to a gene: 4. The DNA for the CDR3 is TGTGCCAGCAGCTTTCAAGCGGGAGACTCCTACGAGCAGTACTTC. Its translation: CASSFQAGDSYEQYF.